Each of the 14 T cell receptor beta chains below was sequenced from the same sample in a study of kidney transplant recipient with SARS-CoV-2 infection. Each CDR3 protein gets one entry after TCRdb re-called the reads with MiXCR. The sample has 250,000 or so distinct CDR3 sequences, under 30% seen once; the top ten hold 7% to 8%. The sequences come from a blood sample, collected at baseline and between days 110 and 120 from a kidney transplant recipient. Receptor source: a young adult male patient who had COVID-19 and was a kidney transplant recipient. Some T cells could come from the graft donor.

This clonotype was counted a few times. The chain has TRBV25-1 and TRBJ2-3; no firm D call. The germline gives CDR1 MGHDK, CDR2 SYGVNS. This CDR3 spans 17 amino acids. Trimming cost V 9 bases and J 2 bases, with 24 bases left between them. In nucleotides, the CDR3 is TGTGCCAGACCCGATAGGTCACCCGGCCAATTCACAGATACGCAGTATTTT. This sequence encodes CARPDRSPGQFTDTQYF.

Details on this clonotype: This sequence may be a read error, since a much larger clone differs from it by one base. The chain couples TRBV5-1 to TRBJ2-7, with TRBD2 matching over 10 bases. CDR3 size: 16 residues. The V and J ends lost 0 bases and 7 bases, in that order; junction bases with no gene match: 10. In germline, CDR1 is SGHRS, CDR2 YFSETQ. The DNA for the CDR3 is TGCGCCAGCAGCTTGGTAGCGGGGGGCCCCGCTCGAGAGCAGTACTTC. It specifies CASSLVAGGPAREQYF.

In its sample, this clonotype was seen many times. V usage is TRBV12-2 and J usage is TRBJ1-2; the tabulated D call, TRBD1, remains unverified against the DNA. TRBV12-2 has pseudogene status. This CDR3 region has 17 residues. The CDR3 protein is CASRRQCLHFLDYGYTF. Written as DNA, the CDR3 is TGTGCAAGTCGCCGACAGTGTCTGCATTTTTTAGACTATGGCTACACCTTC.

A word on this clonotype: This could be a read error, since a much larger clone is one nucleotide away. The chain employs TRBV11-1 and TRBJ1-2, with D unresolved. This CDR3 contains 17 residues. Germline CDR1 SGHAT, CDR2 FQDESV (reference sequence). Deletions cut 5 bases from V and 4 bases from J, with 23 bases between. The DNA of the CDR3 is TGTGCCAGCAGCGTCGAGGGTAAGGGTGGAAAGACCTATGGCTACACCTTC. Amino acids: CASSVEGKGGKTYGYTF.

This clonotype was found a few times. V and J are TRBV28 and TRBJ1-3; D is unresolved. Trimming removed 4 bases at V and 4 bases at J, with 14 bases between. This CDR3 is 15 amino acids long. CDR1 is MDHEN, CDR2 SYDVKM, per germline. CDR3 amino acids: CASSSPGASGNTIYF. CDR3 DNA sequence: TGTGCCAGCAGTTCTCCAGGCGCCTCCGGAAACACCATATATTTT.

This clonotype was seen ten or more times. The chain joins TRBV6-2 or TRBV6-3 to TRBJ1-2; D is uncertain. Trimming stripped 5 bases from V and 4 bases from J, with 23 bases between. The germline V gene encodes CDR1 MNHEY and CDR2 SVGEGT. CDR3 size: 17 residues. CDR3 coding DNA: TGTGCCAGCAGTGATGAGAACTGCATCGGAAAGACCTATGGCTACACCTTC. Its protein product is CASSDENCIGKTYGYTF.

Of note for this clonotype: Just one base apart from a much larger clone, this may be a read error. This chain connects TRBV15 to TRBJ1-4; no firm D call. CDR1 is LNHNV and CDR2 is YYDKDF in the germline V gene (reference sequence). The CDR3 length is 18 residues. Trimming cost V 7 bases and J 0 bases, with 21 bases left between them. The CDR3 here is CATTKTDSLEATNEKLFF. CDR3 bases: TGTGCCACCACCAAAACAGACTCCCTTGAAGCAACTAATGAAAAACTGTTTTTT.

Details on this clonotype: A much larger clone sits a single nucleotide away, making a read error possible. The chain employs TRBV20-1 and TRBJ2-3; the match to TRBD2 covers 7 bases. Germline trimming cut 6 bases from V and 6 bases from J; bases unmatched to any gene: 12. The CDR3 sequence is 14 residues long. Germline-derived CDR1 and CDR2 are DFQATT and SNEGSKA (reference sequence). The CDR3 DNA follows: TGCAGTGCCCCGCACAGCGGGAACGCCGATACGCAGTATTTT. Translation: CSAPHSGNADTQYF.

The rearrangement links TRBV11-3 to TRBJ2-1, with D unclear. Deletions cut 1 base from V and 9 bases from J, with 10 bases between. The CDR3 covers 13 residues. CDR1 is SGHNT and CDR2 is YENEEA in the germline V gene. CDR3 nucleotide sequence: TGTGCCAGCAGCTTAGTTCTTAAGGGTGAGCAGTTCTTC. It specifies CASSLVLKGEQFF.

There are many counts of this clonotype. The J gene is TRBJ1-2, the V gene TRBV5-5; D gene unclear. V gave up 7 bases and J gave up 4 bases, with 23 bases separating them. Germline-derived CDR1 and CDR2 are SGHKS and YYEKEE (reference sequence). The CDR3 runs 16 residues. The CDR3 loop reads CASYMVVSRKTYGYTF. The CDR3 DNA sequence: TGTGCCAGCTACATGGTTGTCTCGCGAAAGACCTATGGCTACACCTTC.

In this sample, this clonotype turned up many times. CDR3 amino acids: CASSQGRGSGNTIYF. The CDR3, as DNA: TGCGCCAGCAGCCAAGGAAGGGGTTCCGGAAACACCATATATTTT. The chain uses TRBV4-1 and TRBJ1-3; tentative D call: TRBD1 (5 bases). Germline V lookup: CDR1 MGHRA, CDR2 YSYEKL. Trimming cost V 1 base and J 4 bases, with 11 bases left between them. The CDR3 length is 15 residues.

Comments on this clonotype: A read error is possible here, since a much larger clone lies one base away. The chain carries TRBV29-1 and TRBJ1-5, with D unclear. V was cut by 6 bases and J by 0 bases, with 12 bases left in between. The germline V gene encodes CDR1 SQVTM and CDR2 ANQGSEA. The CDR3 has 14 residues. Written as DNA, the CDR3 is TGCAGCGTCACCCGGGCCGGTAGCAATCAGCCCCAGCATTTT. Its translation: CSVTRAGSNQPQHF.

With respect to this clonotype: Sequence at one end of the junction differs from germline and may be a read error. The J gene is TRBJ2-1, the V gene TRBV20-1; the match to TRBD2 covers 11 bases. Looked up from germline, CDR1 is DFQATT and CDR2 is SNEGSKA (reference sequence). This CDR3 has 17 residues. CDR3 region: CSATLLTSGDAYHEQFF. The CDR3 region has the DNA TGCAGTGCCACTTTGTTGACTAGCGGGGATGCCTACCATGAGCAGTTCTTC.

In this sample, this clonotype turned up many times. The V call is TRBV2, the J call TRBJ2-7; the D call may be TRBD1 or TRBD2 (5 bases each). Germline V lookup: CDR1 SNHLY, CDR2 FYNNEI. The CDR3 sequence is 13 residues long. Trimming took off 5 bases at V and 5 bases at J, with 13 bases between the two ends. CDR3 DNA: TGTGCCAGCAGTTCCGGGACCTCGGACGAGCAGTACTTC. Amino acid sequence: CASSSGTSDEQYF.